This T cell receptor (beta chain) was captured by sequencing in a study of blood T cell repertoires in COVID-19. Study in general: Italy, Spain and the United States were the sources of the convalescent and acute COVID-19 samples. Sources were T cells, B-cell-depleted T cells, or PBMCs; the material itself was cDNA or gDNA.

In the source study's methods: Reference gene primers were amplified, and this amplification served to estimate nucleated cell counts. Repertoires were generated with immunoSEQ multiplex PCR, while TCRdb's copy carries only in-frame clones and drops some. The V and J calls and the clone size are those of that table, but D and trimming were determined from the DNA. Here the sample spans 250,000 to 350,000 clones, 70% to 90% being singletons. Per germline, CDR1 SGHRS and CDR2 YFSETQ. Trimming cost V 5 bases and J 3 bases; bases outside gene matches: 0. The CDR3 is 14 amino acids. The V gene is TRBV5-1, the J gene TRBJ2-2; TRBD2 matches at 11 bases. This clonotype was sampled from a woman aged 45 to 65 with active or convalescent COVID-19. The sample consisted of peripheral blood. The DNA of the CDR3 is TGCGCCAGCAGACTAGCGGGGGACACCGGGGAGCTGTTTTTT. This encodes CASRLAGDTGELFF. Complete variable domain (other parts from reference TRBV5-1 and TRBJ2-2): KAGVTQTPRYLIKTRGQQVTLSCSPISGHRSVSWYQQTPGQGLQFLFEYFSETQRNKGNFPGRFSGRQFSNSRSEMNVSTLELGDSALYLCASRLAGDTGELFFGEGSRLTVL.